These 28 T cell receptor beta chains were all obtained from the same sample, sequenced in a study of cytomegalovirus exposure and HLA in healthy donors. Sequencing was performed with immunoSEQ multiplex PCR; in TCRdb, only in-frame clones are kept and a portion is missing. Of approximately 82,000 clones listed, 85% to 95% were seen once; the top ten hold 0.69%. The specimen was PBMCs. The origin of the receptors is a woman in her late teens or twenties in good health and CMV-seronegative.

This chain uses TRBV7-6 with TRBJ2-5; TRBD1 agrees at 10 bases. Germline CDR1 SGHVS, CDR2 FNYEAQ. Unmatched junction bases numbered 9, after V lost 4 bases and J lost 1 base. The CDR3 is made up of 17 amino acids. The CDR3 bases are TGTGCCAGCAGCTCGTTGAGGGACAGGGGTTCCCAAGAGACCCAGTACTTC. Its translation: CASSSLRDRGSQETQYF. Complete variable domain (other parts from reference TRBV7-6 and TRBJ2-5): GAGVSQSPRYKVTKRGQDVALRCDPISGHVSLYWYRQALGQGPEFLTYFNYEAQQDKSGLPNDRFSAERPEGSISTLTIQRTEQRDSAMYRCASSSLRDRGSQETQYFGPGTRLLVL.

The chain links TRBV11-3 to TRBJ2-3; D possibly corresponds to TRBD2 (6 bases). Germline-derived CDR1 and CDR2 are SGHNT and YENEEA. The ends were cut back, 1 base at V and 6 bases at J, with 8 bases in the middle. This CDR3 spans 13 amino acids. CDR3 in amino acids: CASSLGLADTQYF. CDR3 bases: TGTGCCAGCAGCTTAGGTCTAGCGGATACGCAGTATTTT.

This clone was observed once. CDR3 bases: TGTGCCAGCAGTTTATCTTATAGCACAGATACGCAGTATTTT. It is translated as CASSLSYSTDTQYF. The rearrangement uses TRBV27 and TRBJ2-3; D unclear. The CDR3 runs to 14 residues. Trimming removed 0 bases from V and 0 bases from J, with 4 bases in between. The germline gives CDR1 MNHEY, CDR2 SMNVEV (reference sequence).

This chain links TRBV5-6 with TRBJ1-4, with a weak D call TRBD1 (6 bases). Deletions cut 4 bases from V and 5 bases from J, with 18 bases between. Germline V gene sequence: CDR1 SGHDT, CDR2 YYEEEE. This CDR3 is 16 amino acids long. The CDR3 region is CASSRTEGLRNEKLFF. CDR3 DNA: TGTGCCAGCAGCAGGACAGAAGGTCTACGGAATGAAAAACTGTTTTTT. Looking up the rest from reference TRBV5-6 and TRBJ1-4 gives the full variable domain: DAGVTQSPTHLIKTRGQQVTLRCSPKSGHDTVSWYQQALGQGPQFIFQYYEEEERQRGNFPDRFSGHQFPNYSSELNVNALLLGDSALYLCASSRTEGLRNEKLFFGSGTQLSVL.

This clone was observed a single time. The V gene is TRBV5-6, the J gene TRBJ2-6; no reliable D call. The CDR3 loop spans 16 amino acids. Germline V gives CDR1 SGHDT, CDR2 YYEEEE. Trimming took off 0 bases at V and 0 bases at J, with 7 bases between the two ends. The CDR3 sequence is CASSLGSLSGANVLTF. The CDR3 DNA follows: TGTGCCAGCAGCTTGGGCAGTCTCTCTGGGGCCAACGTCCTGACTTTC.

The V call is TRBV5-6, the J call TRBJ2-1, with D possibly matching TRBD2 (5 bases). The CDR3 has 16 amino acids. The V end was cut by 4 bases, the J end by 0 bases, with 14 bases between. In germline, CDR1 is SGHDT, CDR2 YYEEEE. Written as DNA, the CDR3 is TGTGCCAGCAGCCCCGGTCCGGGGAGCTCCTACAATGAGCAGTTCTTC. Protein: CASSPGPGSSYNEQFF.

The chain carries TRBV28 and TRBJ2-7; 14 nucleotides align to TRBD2. Germline V CDR1 and CDR2: MDHEN, SYDVKM. The V gene end was trimmed by 4 bases and the J gene end by 4 bases; junction bases not matched to a gene: 18. The CDR3 has 20 amino acids. Here the CDR3 DNA reads TGTGCCAGCAGTTGGACTAGCGGGAGGACGGGACGGCGGAAGGGTTACGAGCAGTACTTC. This gives the protein CASSWTSGRTGRRKGYEQYF.

This clone was recorded once. The chain uses TRBV18 and TRBJ1-4; D is undetermined. The CDR3 totals 16 residues. Germline values: CDR1 KGHSH, CDR2 LQKENI. Trimming removed 5 bases at V and 0 bases at J, with 13 bases between. The CDR3, as DNA: TGTGCCAGCTCAGCCTTGGGTGGAGCAACTAATGAAAAACTGTTTTTT. It codes for CASSALGGATNEKLFF.

V is TRBV4-3 and J is TRBJ2-1; 9 positions agree with TRBD2. The CDR3 is 17 amino acids. V dropped 4 bases and J dropped 0; count of bases not matched to a gene: 7. CDR1 and CDR2 (germline): LGHNA, YSLEER. This chain's CDR3 is CASSPRGSGSSYNEQFF. The CDR3 DNA follows: TGCGCCAGCAGCCCCCGTGGTAGCGGGAGCTCCTACAATGAGCAGTTCTTC.

The V and J genes are TRBV9 and TRBJ2-7, with TRBD1 identical over 8 bases. V gave up 0 bases and J gave up 2 bases; unmatched junction bases: 1. Germline V gives CDR1 SGDLS, CDR2 YYNGEE. The CDR3 is 14 amino acids. The DNA of the CDR3 is TGTGCCAGCAGCGTAGAACAGGGGGCCTACGAGCAGTACTTC. Protein: CASSVEQGAYEQYF.

The genes are TRBV28 and TRBJ2-7, with 13 bases aligning to TRBD2. The CDR3 sequence is 15 residues long. The trim removed 6 bases at V and 4 bases at J, leaving 6 bases unmatched. Germline loops: CDR1 MDHEN, CDR2 SYDVKM. CDR3 in amino acids: CASRYGTSGTYEQYF. The CDR3 DNA reads TGTGCCAGCAGATATGGGACTAGCGGGACTTACGAGCAGTACTTC.

This chain uses TRBV12-5 with TRBJ2-3; 7 bases line up with TRBD1. Germline V gene sequence: CDR1 LGHNT, CDR2 FRNRAP. V was clipped by 0 bases and J by 0 bases; unmatched bases: 9. The CDR3 length is 18 residues. DNA of the CDR3: TGTGCTAGTGGTTTGGTCTGGACAGGACGTACTAGCACAGATACGCAGTATTTT. Translation gives CASGLVWTGRTSTDTQYF.

This chain joins TRBV5-5 and TRBJ1-2; tentatively, D is TRBD1 (6 bases). V gave up 0 bases and J gave up 0 bases, with 12 bases separating them. Looked up from germline, CDR1 is SGHKS and CDR2 is YYEKEE (reference sequence). CDR3 size: 16 residues. The CDR3 DNA is TGTGCCAGCAGCTTGGCCCCGGACAGAACTAACTATGGCTACACCTTC. Residues: CASSLAPDRTNYGYTF.

The chain carries TRBV4-3 and TRBJ2-7, with 9 bases lining up with TRBD2. The V gene end was trimmed by 3 bases and the J gene end by 0 bases; junction bases not matched to a gene: 3. This CDR3 contains 15 residues. The germline gives CDR1 LGHNA, CDR2 YSLEER. The chain's CDR3 is CASSHYSGSSYEQYF. The CDR3 DNA is TGCGCCAGCAGCCACTATAGCGGGAGCTCCTACGAGCAGTACTTC.

The gene calls are TRBV2 and TRBJ1-1; D is possibly TRBD1 (6 bases). Trimming removed 8 bases at V and 3 bases at J, with 10 bases between. There are 12 residues in the CDR3. Germline V gene data show CDR1 as SNHLY and CDR2 as FYNNEI. The CDR3 DNA reads as TGTGCCAGCGAGGGGGACCACACTGAAGCTTTCTTT. Protein sequence: CASEGDHTEAFF.

The chain links TRBV19 to TRBJ2-7; D unclear. The V gene's germline CDR1 is LNHDA and CDR2 SQIVND (reference sequence). The CDR3 spans 13 residues. The V end lost 1 base, the J end lost 4 bases, and 8 bases lay between the germline ends. The CDR3 DNA follows: TGTGCCAGTAGTATAGGTCGACTTTACGAGCAGTACTTC. It codes for CASSIGRLYEQYF.

The chain couples TRBV2 to TRBJ2-1; D might be TRBD2 (6 bases). This CDR3 contains 12 residues. Germline CDR1 and CDR2: SNHLY and FYNNEI. V was trimmed by 3 bases and J by 9 bases, leaving 9 bases between them. CDR3 protein: CASSEEGGEQFF. CDR3 DNA: TGTGCCAGCAGTGAGGAGGGTGGTGAGCAGTTCTTC.

This rearrangement joins TRBV7-2 to TRBJ2-1; TRBD2 matches at 12 bases. The germline V gene has CDR1 SGHTA and CDR2 FQGNSA. The CDR3 is made up of 17 amino acids. J gave up 4 bases and V 2 bases, and 6 bases lay outside the gene matches. Written as DNA, the CDR3 is TGTGCCAGCAGCTTATTGCTAGCGGGAGGGGTGTACAATGAGCAGTTCTTC. Encoded protein: CASSLLLAGGVYNEQFF.

The chain uses TRBV5-1 and TRBJ2-3, with 9 bases matching TRBD1. Per the germline V gene, CDR1 is SGHRS and CDR2 is YFSETQ. Trimming took 3 bases from V and 2 from J; bases not matched to a gene: 10. The CDR3 length is 17 residues. CDR3 residues: CASSSYGQGTTTDTQYF. In DNA form, the CDR3 reads TGCGCCAGCAGCTCTTACGGACAGGGGACTACCACAGATACGCAGTATTTT.

V gene TRBV29-1 combines with J gene TRBJ1-1; 8 bases map to TRBD1. This CDR3 region has 11 residues. Trimming took 4 bases from V and 10 from J; bases not matched to a gene: 5. Germline CDR1 reads SQVTM; CDR2 reads ANQGSEA. This chain's CDR3 is CSVVAGTGAFF. CDR3 in DNA: TGCAGCGTTGTAGCCGGGACAGGAGCTTTCTTT.

The J gene is TRBJ2-5, the V gene TRBV29-1, with TRBD2 as a possible D gene (6 bases). This CDR3 region has 13 residues. Germline V gives CDR1 SQVTM, CDR2 ANQGSEA. V was shortened by 6 bases and J by 4 bases, with 15 bases between the two germline ends. The CDR3 DNA is TGCAGCGTAAGGCCGGGGGTGGGAGAGACCCAGTACTTC. As protein: CSVRPGVGETQYF.

This clone was recorded a few times. The chain carries TRBV23-1 and TRBJ2-7; D is possibly TRBD1 (5 bases). TRBV23-1 is an ORF, with its function uncertain. The V end lost 0 bases, the J end lost 6 bases, and 12 bases lay between the germline ends. This CDR3 comprises 14 residues. The DNA for the CDR3 is TGCGCCAGCAGTCAATCGACCAGGGTAGGCGAGCAGTACTTC. Protein: CASSQSTRVGEQYF.

V and J are TRBV7-2 and TRBJ2-7; no reliable D call. V was trimmed by 5 bases and J by 1 base, leaving 9 bases between them. Germline V gives CDR1 SGHTA, CDR2 FQGNSA. The CDR3 loop spans 13 amino acids. CDR3 nucleotides: TGTGCCAGCAGCGCACAGAAATCCTACGAGCAGTACTTC. It encodes CASSAQKSYEQYF.

The chain couples TRBV13 to TRBJ2-6; D uncertain. The CDR3 sequence is 15 residues long. The germline CDR1 and CDR2 sequences are PRHDT and FYEKMQ (reference sequence). The V and J ends lost 8 bases and 1 base respectively, with 12 bases between them. In nucleotides, the CDR3 is TGTGCCAGCGGTGCAGGAATTTCTGGGGCCAACGTCCTGACTTTC. Its translation: CASGAGISGANVLTF.

The V and J genes are TRBV7-8 and TRBJ1-2, with 9 bases aligning to TRBD1. V was pared by 5 bases and J by 7 bases, with 8 bases of the junction left unmatched. The germline gives CDR1 SGHVS, CDR2 FQNEAQ. The CDR3 totals 14 residues. The CDR3 protein is CASSRWGDRVGYTF. In DNA form, the CDR3 reads TGTGCCAGCAGCCGCTGGGGGGACAGGGTTGGCTACACCTTC.

V and J are TRBV9 and TRBJ2-1; 10 positions agree with TRBD1. The V and J ends lost 2 bases and 9 bases, in that order; junction bases with no gene match: 8. The CDR3 is made up of 15 amino acids. The germline CDR1 and CDR2 sequences are SGDLS and YYNGEE. In nucleotides, the CDR3 is TGTGCCAGCAGCGTGACAGGGGGCGCATTAGTTGAGCAGTTCTTC. Translated, it gives CASSVTGGALVEQFF.

In DNA, the CDR3 is TGCGCCAGCAGCGCGACGGGGACTGAAGCTTTCTTT. It codes for CASSATGTEAFF. The rearrangement links TRBV5-1 to TRBJ1-1, with D hard to call. The CDR3 has 12 amino acids. The V end lost 4 bases, the J end lost 5 bases, and 9 bases lay between the germline ends. CDR1 is SGHRS and CDR2 is YFSETQ in the germline V gene.

The chain recombines TRBV5-1 with TRBJ1-4, with 8 bases aligning to TRBD1. V lost 4 bases, J lost 3 bases, and 5 bases stayed unmatched. This CDR3 region has 15 residues. The germline V gene has CDR1 SGHRS and CDR2 YFSETQ. The CDR3 sequence is CASSVTGGSNEKLFF. CDR3 in DNA: TGCGCCAGCAGCGTAACAGGGGGTTCTAATGAAAAACTGTTTTTT.